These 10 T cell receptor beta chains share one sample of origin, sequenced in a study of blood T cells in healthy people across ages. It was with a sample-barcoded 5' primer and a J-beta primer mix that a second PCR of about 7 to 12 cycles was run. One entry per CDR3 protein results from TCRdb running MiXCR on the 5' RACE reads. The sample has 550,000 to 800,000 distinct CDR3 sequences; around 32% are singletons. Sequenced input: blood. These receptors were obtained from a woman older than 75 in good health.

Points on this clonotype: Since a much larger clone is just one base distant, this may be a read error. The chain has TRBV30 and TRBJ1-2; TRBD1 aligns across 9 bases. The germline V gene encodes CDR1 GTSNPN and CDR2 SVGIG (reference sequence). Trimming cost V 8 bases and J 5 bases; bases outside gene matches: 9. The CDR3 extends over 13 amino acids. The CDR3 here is CARIKGTGYGYTF. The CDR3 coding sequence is TGTGCCCGGATAAAAGGGACAGGGTATGGCTACACCTTC. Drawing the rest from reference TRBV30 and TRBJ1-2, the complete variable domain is SQTIHQWPATLVQPVGSPLSLECTVEGTSNPNLYWYRQAAGRGLQLLFYSVGIGQISSEVPQNLSASRPQDRQFILSSKKLLLSDSGFYLCARIKGTGYGYTFGSGTRLTVV.

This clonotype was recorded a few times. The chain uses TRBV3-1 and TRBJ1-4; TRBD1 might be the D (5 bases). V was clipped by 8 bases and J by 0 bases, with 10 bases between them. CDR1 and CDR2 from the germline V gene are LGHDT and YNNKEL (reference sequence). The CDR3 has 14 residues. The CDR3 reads CASAGVPTNEKLFF. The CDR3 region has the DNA TGTGCCAGCGCGGGGGTACCAACTAATGAAAAACTGTTTTTT.

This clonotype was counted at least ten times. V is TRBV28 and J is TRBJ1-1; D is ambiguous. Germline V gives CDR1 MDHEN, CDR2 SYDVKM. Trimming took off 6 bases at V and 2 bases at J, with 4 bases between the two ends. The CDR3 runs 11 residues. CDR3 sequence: CASRYNTEAFF. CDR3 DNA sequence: TGTGCCAGCAGATATAACACTGAAGCTTTCTTT. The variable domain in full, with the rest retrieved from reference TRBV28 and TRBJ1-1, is DVKVTQSSRYLVKRTGEKVFLECVQDMDHENMFWYRQDPGLGLRLIYFSYDVKMKEKGDIPEGYSVSREKKERFSLILESASTNQTSMYLCASRYNTEAFFGQGTRLTVV.

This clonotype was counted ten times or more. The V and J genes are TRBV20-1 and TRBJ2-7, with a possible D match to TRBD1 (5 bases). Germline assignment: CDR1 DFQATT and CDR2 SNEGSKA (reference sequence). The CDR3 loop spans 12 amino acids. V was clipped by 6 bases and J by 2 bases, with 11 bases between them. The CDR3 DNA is TGCAGTGCGGGCAAGACAGCCTACGAGCAGTACTTC. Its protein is CSAGKTAYEQYF.

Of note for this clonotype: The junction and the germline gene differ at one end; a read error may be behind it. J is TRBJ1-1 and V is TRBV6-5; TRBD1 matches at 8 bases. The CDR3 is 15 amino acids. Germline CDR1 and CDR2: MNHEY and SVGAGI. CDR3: CASSYSFDRGTETFF. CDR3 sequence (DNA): TGTGCCAGCAGTTACTCGTTCGACAGGGGAACTGAAACTTTCTTT.

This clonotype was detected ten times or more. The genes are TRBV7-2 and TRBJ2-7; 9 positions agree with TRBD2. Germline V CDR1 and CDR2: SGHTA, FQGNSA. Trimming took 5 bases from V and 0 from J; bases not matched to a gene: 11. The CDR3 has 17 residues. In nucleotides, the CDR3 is TGTGCCAGCAGCCCAGGTCCTAGCGGGGCGAGCTCCTACGAGCAGTACTTC. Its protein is CASSPGPSGASSYEQYF.

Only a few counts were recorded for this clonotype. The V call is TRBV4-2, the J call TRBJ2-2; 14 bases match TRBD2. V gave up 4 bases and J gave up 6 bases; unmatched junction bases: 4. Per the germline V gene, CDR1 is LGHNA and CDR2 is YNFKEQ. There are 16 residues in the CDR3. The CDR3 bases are TGTGCCAGCAGCCTTGCGACTAGCGGGGGGGCCGGGGAGCTGTTTTTT. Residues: CASSLATSGGAGELFF.

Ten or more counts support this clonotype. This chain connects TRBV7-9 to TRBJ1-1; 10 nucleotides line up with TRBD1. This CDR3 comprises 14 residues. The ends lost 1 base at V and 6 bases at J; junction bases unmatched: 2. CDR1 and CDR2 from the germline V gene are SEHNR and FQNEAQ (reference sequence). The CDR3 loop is CASSLEGQGSEAFF. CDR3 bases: TGTGCCAGCAGCTTAGAGGGACAGGGGTCTGAAGCTTTCTTT.

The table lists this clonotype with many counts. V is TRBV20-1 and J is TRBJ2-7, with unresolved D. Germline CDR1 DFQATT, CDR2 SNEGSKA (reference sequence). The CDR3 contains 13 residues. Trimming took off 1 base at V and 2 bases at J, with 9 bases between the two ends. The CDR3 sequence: CSARGSGTYEQYF. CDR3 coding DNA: TGCAGTGCTAGAGGGTCTGGGACCTACGAGCAGTACTTC.

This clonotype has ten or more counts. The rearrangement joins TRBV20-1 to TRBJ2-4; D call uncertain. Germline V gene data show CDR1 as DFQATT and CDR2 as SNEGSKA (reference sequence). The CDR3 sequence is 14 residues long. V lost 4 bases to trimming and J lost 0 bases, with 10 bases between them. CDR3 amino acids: CSATPDGAKNIQYF. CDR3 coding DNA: TGCAGTGCTACCCCGGACGGAGCCAAAAACATTCAGTACTTC.